A single sample gave rise to the 13 T cell receptor beta chains below, sequenced in a study of T cells in women clearing cervical HPV infection. Sequenced by immunoSEQ multiplex PCR; TCRdb stores in-frame clones only, minus some. This sample's table has 30,000 to 40,000 clones. Sample: blood buffy coat. These receptors came from a woman between 18 and 70 years old with a cervical HPV16 infection that either progressed to CIN3+ or cleared (not recorded which).

Of note for this clone: The DNA ends 3 residues before the CDR3 does, and the rest of the CDR3 is filled in from the germline J gene. This chain links TRBV11-1 with TRBJ2-2, with D unresolved. V was clipped by 3 bases and J by 3 bases, with 8 bases between them. CDR3 size: 14 residues. Germline CDR1 is SGHAT and CDR2 is FQDESV (reference sequence). The sequenced CDR3 bases are TGTGCCAGCAGCTTTAATAGGGACACCGGGGAG. It codes for CASSFNRDTGE. The whole CDR3 protein reads CASSFNRDTGELFF.

Details on this clone: The missing CDR3 end, 3 residues past where the read stops, is filled in from the germline J gene. The gene calls are TRBV6-1 and TRBJ1-1; D is ambiguous. The ends were cut back, 4 bases at V and 0 bases at J, with 12 bases in the middle. The CDR3 runs 15 residues. From germline, CDR1 is MNHNS and CDR2 SASEGT. CDR3 region: CASSGPGNMNTEAFF. The CDR3 DNA, read in part, is TGTGCCAGCAGTGGGCCAGGCAATATGAACACTGAA.

Of note for this clone: The sequence runs out 3 residues before the end of the CDR3; the remainder is reconstructed from the germline J gene. The chain couples TRBV7-9 to TRBJ1-2; 7 positions match TRBD1. The CDR3 spans 15 residues. Germline V gives CDR1 SEHNR, CDR2 FQNEAQ (reference sequence). J gave up 4 bases and V 3 bases, and 8 bases lay outside the gene matches. This CDR3 reads CASSFTQTGSYGYTF. The covered CDR3 bases are TGTGCCAGCAGCTTTACCCAGACAGGGTCCTATGGC.

For this clone: The DNA ends 3 residues before the CDR3 does, and the rest of the CDR3 is filled in from the germline J gene. V usage is TRBV16 and J usage is TRBJ2-7; 8 nucleotides line up with TRBD1. Germline CDR1 and CDR2: KGHSY and FQNENV. CDR3 length: 15 amino acids. V dropped 0 bases and J dropped 3; count of bases not matched to a gene: 4. The sequenced part of the CDR3 DNA is TGTGCCAGCAGCCAATCGACAGGGGCGAACTACGAG. Protein sequence: CASSQSTGANYE. The full-length CDR3 reads as CASSQSTGANYEQYF.

Points on this clone: The read comes to an end 3 residues before the CDR3 does, leaving the germline J gene to fill in the end. The gene calls are TRBV20-1 and TRBJ2-1; weak D call: TRBD2 (5 bases). V lost 1 base, J lost 6 bases, and 13 bases lay in between. The CDR3 spans 14 residues. Germline V CDR1 and CDR2: DFQATT, SNEGSKA (reference sequence). The CDR3: CSARAPRLANEQFF. CDR3 bases read: TGCAGTGCTAGAGCCCCTCGGCTAGCCAATGAG.

As for this clone: The CDR3 end falls 3 residues outside the read, so it is completed with the germline J gene. The chain links TRBV19 to TRBJ2-5, with D possibly matching TRBD1 (6 bases). CDR1 is LNHDA and CDR2 is SQIVND in the germline V gene (reference sequence). CDR3 size: 14 residues. V lost 2 bases to trimming and J lost 5 bases, with 12 bases between them. This CDR3 reads CASSISRGGETQYF. The sequenced CDR3 bases are TGTGCCAGTAGTATATCCAGGGGTGGGGAGACC.

A word on this clone: The CDR3 is cut off 3 residues early in the read; its end comes from the germline J gene. The chain couples TRBV18 to TRBJ2-5, with 8 bases lining up with TRBD1. The CDR3 has 15 residues. V lost 4 bases and J lost 2; bases outside the gene matches: 6. Germline V gene sequence: CDR1 KGHSH, CDR2 LQKENI. CDR3: CASSRGQAGQETQYF. The part of the CDR3 DNA that was read is TGTGCCAGCTCACGGGGACAGGCGGGGCAAGAGACC.

CDR3 region: CASSPRGGYGYTF. The sequenced CDR3 bases are TGTGCCAGCAGCCCCAGGGGAGGCTATGGC. The J gene is TRBJ1-2, the V gene TRBV7-3; D might be TRBD1 (6 bases). With the read ending 3 residues before the CDR3 end, the germline J gene is used to fill in that end. There are 13 residues in the CDR3. The V and J ends lost 5 bases and 4 bases respectively, with 11 bases between them. The germline V gene encodes CDR1 SGHTA and CDR2 FQGTGA.

A remark on this clone: The CDR3 is cut off 3 residues early in the read; its end comes from the germline J gene. V gene TRBV30 combines with J gene TRBJ2-2; 9 nucleotides agree with TRBD2. CDR3 size: 16 residues. Germline loops: CDR1 GTSNPN, CDR2 SVGIG (reference sequence). Trimming at V came to 0 bases and at J to 3 bases, leaving 5 bases not matched to a gene. The part of the CDR3 DNA that was read is TGTGCCTGGAGTGTACTTAGCGGGAGTTACACCGGGGAG. It codes for CAWSVLSGSYTGE. Given in full, the CDR3 is CAWSVLSGSYTGELFF.

A note on this clone: Read sequence stops 3 residues before the CDR3 end, and the germline J gene provides the missing end. V is TRBV5-4 and J is TRBJ1-1; D is unclear. The V gene lost 0 bases and the J gene lost 4 bases, with 16 bases spanning the gap. Germline V gene lookup returns CDR1 SGHNT and CDR2 YYREEE (reference sequence). The CDR3 is 16 amino acids. Incomplete CDR3 DNA: TGTGCCAGCAGCTTGGTGGGCAGGTCAAGAGCCACTGAA. Its translation: CASSLVGRSRATE. The whole CDR3 reads CASSLVGRSRATEAFF.

Concerning this clone itself: The sequence runs out 3 residues before the end of the CDR3; the remainder is reconstructed from the germline J gene. The chain is built from TRBV5-1 and TRBJ2-4; 8 bases map to TRBD1. Germline V gene data show CDR1 as SGHRS and CDR2 as YFSETQ. The CDR3 has 17 amino acids. The V and J ends lost 0 bases and 0 bases, in that order; junction bases with no gene match: 5. The covered CDR3 bases are TGCGCCAGCAGCTTGGAACCGACAGGGGTAGCCAAAAACATT. It is translated as CASSLEPTGVAKNI. The whole CDR3 sequence is CASSLEPTGVAKNIQYF.

Remarks on this clone: The read ends 3 residues before the CDR3 terminus; that terminus is restored from the germline J gene. The chain combines TRBV19 with TRBJ2-1; tentatively, D is TRBD2 (6 bases). Germline V gene lookup returns CDR1 LNHDA and CDR2 SQIVND (reference sequence). CDR3 length: 16 residues. V was shortened by 7 bases and J by 8 bases, with 24 bases between the two germline ends. The CDR3 bases that were read are TGTGCCAGTACCACCCTGGGGCAGGGACTCTTCGATGAG. This sequence encodes CASTTLGQGLFDE. The whole CDR3 protein reads CASTTLGQGLFDEQFF.

With respect to this clone: The CDR3 end lies 3 residues beyond the end of the read and is filled in from the germline J gene. The chain recombines TRBV5-1 with TRBJ2-5; 13 bases match TRBD2. The V gene end was trimmed by 7 bases and the J gene end by 2 bases; junction bases not matched to a gene: 5. Germline lookup yields CDR1 SGHRS and CDR2 YFSETQ. The CDR3 spans 15 residues. CDR3 DNA, as far as it was read: TGCGCCAGCGGGCCGGGACTAGCGGGGCAAGAGACC. Residues: CASGPGLAGQET. The entire CDR3 reads CASGPGLAGQETQYF.